The following is a T cell receptor beta chain sequence with its context. Its antigen is not known. This CDR3 spans 12 amino acids. CDR1 LNHNV and CDR2 YYDKDF come from the germline V gene (reference sequence). Losses at the gene ends were 3 bases for V and 7 bases for J; bases not matched to a gene: 3. Assay: immunoSEQ multiplex PCR; the TCRdb copy retains only in-frame clones and omits some. Of nearly 110,000 clones detected, just over 90% appear once; the ten largest clones hold roughly 6%. Pooling of second doses given at about 4 or about 12 weeks was done. The data stem from a study of T cell responses to AZD1222 COVID-19 vaccine. Study-wide results and limits: White British donors predominated, females outnumbered males, and clonal diversity was possibly underestimated. The study sampled repertoires only after the peak T cell response.

Sequencing was performed on peripheral blood, taken 28 days after the second AZD1222 dose. The TCR sequence derives from an adult who received the AZD1222 COVID-19 vaccine. V gene TRBV15 combines with J gene TRBJ2-7; 7 bases map to TRBD2. CDR3 sequence reads: CATSSRGGEQYF. The CDR3 coding sequence is TGTGCCACCAGCAGTCGGGGAGGGGAGCAGTACTTC. The full variable domain, with the rest looked up from reference TRBV15 and TRBJ2-7, is DAMVIQNPRYQVTQFGKPVTLSCSQTLNHNVMYWYQQKSSQAPKLLFHYYDKDFNNEADTPDNFQSRRPNTSFCFLDIRSPGLGDTAMYLCATSSRGGEQYFGPGTRLTVT.